The entry that follows covers one TCR beta chain sequence. J was trimmed by 5 bases and V by 5 bases; bases with no gene match: 8. CDR3 size: 14 residues. Germline V gene sequence: CDR1 SGHVS, CDR2 FNYEAQ. Healthy people donating bone marrow made up the donors. The data stem from a study of cytomegalovirus exposure and HLA in healthy donors. The PCR ran on 60 Vbeta and 13 Jbeta primers. Clones were read by immunoSEQ multiplex PCR, and TCRdb kept only the in-frame ones, dropping some. The sample yields 40,000 to 55,000 clones, around 81% seen once. Sequencing input: PBMCs. This sequence originates from a man aged 30 to 39 in good health and CMV-seropositive. The chain recombines TRBV7-6 with TRBJ2-7; 8 bases agree with TRBD2. The CDR3 coding sequence is TGTGCCAGCAGCCTCCGGGGGGGGTTTAACGAGCAGTACTTC. Translating it yields CASSLRGGFNEQYF.